This record covers a single T cell receptor (beta chain). This record belongs to a study of response to subunit inactivated influenza vaccine. TCRdb reprocessed the RT-PCR reads via MiXCR and lists one record per CDR3 protein. The table shows about 540,000 distinct CDR3 sequences, with approximately 24% occurring only once. These data were also reused for a study on T cells expressing NK-cell markers. This second study notes: cDNA encoding TCR beta was synthesized via 5'RACE template switching incorporating UMIs. Underlying the TCR beta repertoires were sorted CD3+CD56+NKG2C+, CD3+CD56+NKG2C- and CD3+CD56-NKG2C+ T cells. An anti-gamma-delta TCR antibody restricted sorting to alpha-beta TCR T cells in several experiments.

The input for sequencing was CD4+ T cells sorted from PBMCs, taken 11 to 12 days after vaccination. This TCR came from a man in his fifties or sixties who received an inactivated influenza vaccine.

The CDR3 DNA is TGTGCCAGCAGCTCCACAGTGTTCAATCAGCCCCAGCATTTT. This gives the protein CASSSTVFNQPQHF. The V and J genes are TRBV5-5 and TRBJ1-5, with D unclear. Germline lookup yields CDR1 SGHKS and CDR2 YYEKEE (reference sequence). CDR3 length equals 14 residues. Trimming left V 3 bases short and J 3 bases short, with 10 bases between.